The present entry profiles one T cell receptor beta chain with its context. Antigen specificity is unknown. The data were obtained in a study of cytomegalovirus exposure and HLA in healthy donors. The wider study: Most genotyped donors, around 78% of about 430, had Caucasian-associated genetic ancestry. Study results and limitations: V- and J-gene trimming of TCR beta was linked (in a later analysis) to a missense DCLRE1C variant.

Researchers ran the PCR with 60 Vbeta and 13 Jbeta primers. The table came from immunoSEQ multiplex PCR; TCRdb's copy has only in-frame clones and leaves some out. The profile covers more than 150,000 clones, with around three quarters appearing a single time and about 1.9% taken by the ten largest. This TCR was recovered from a woman aged 30 to 39 in good health and CMV-seronegative. The specimen sequenced was PBMCs.

CDR3 in DNA: TGTGCCAGCAGTGAGTCCGCGGGGGGATCCTACGAGCAGTACTTC. It encodes CASSESAGGSYEQYF. This chain uses TRBV6-4 with TRBJ2-7; 8 bases map to TRBD2. Germline V gene data show CDR1 as MRHNA and CDR2 as SNTAGT. This CDR3 region has 15 residues. The trim removed 3 bases at V and 1 base at J, leaving 5 bases unmatched.